Included here is one T cell receptor beta chain sequence, with context. As yet, its antigen is unknown. This entry belongs to a study of vaccination effects on CD4 cells after COVID-19. Produced via immunoSEQ multiplex PCR; TCRdb's table is partial and in-frame only. The sample lists roughly 67,000 clones; around 78% were seen once. CDR1 LNHDA and CDR2 SQIVND come from the germline V gene (reference sequence). CDR3 length equals 16 residues. After removal of 1 base from V and 4 bases from J, the junction contained 5 bases not matched to a gene. General study points: Only a few convalescent patients and no early post-infection timepoints featured in the study.

Antigen-specific CD4+ T cell clonotypes were called by their expansion after viral peptide-pool culture in ViraFEST. Once cultured for about 9 days, the cells underwent separation to obtain CD4+ T cells. No vaccinee had earlier SARS-CoV-2 infection, and nucleocapsid antibodies were negative. Half the medium was swapped for IL-2 medium on days 3 and 7. The specimen was CD4+ T cells from PBMCs cultured with SARS-CoV-2 spike peptides, collected before COVID-19 vaccination. This sequence was found in a human donor who received a COVID-19 vaccine. V usage is TRBV19 and J usage is TRBJ2-3; 10 bases line up with TRBD2. As DNA, the CDR3 is TGTGCCAGTAGTATAGTAGCTAGCGGGGGTGCAGATACGCAGTATTTT. It codes for CASSIVASGGADTQYF.